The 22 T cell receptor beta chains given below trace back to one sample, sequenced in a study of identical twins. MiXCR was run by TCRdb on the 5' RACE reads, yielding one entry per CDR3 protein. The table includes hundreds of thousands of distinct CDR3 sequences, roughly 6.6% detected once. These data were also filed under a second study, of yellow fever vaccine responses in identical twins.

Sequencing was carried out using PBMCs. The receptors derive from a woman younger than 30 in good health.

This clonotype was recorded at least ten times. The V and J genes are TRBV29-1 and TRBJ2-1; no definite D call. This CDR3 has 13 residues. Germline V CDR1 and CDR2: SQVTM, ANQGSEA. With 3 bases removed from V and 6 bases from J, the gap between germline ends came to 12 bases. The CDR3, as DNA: TGCAGCGTTGAGTTTGTGGTTGGCAATGAGCAGTTCTTC. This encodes CSVEFVVGNEQFF.

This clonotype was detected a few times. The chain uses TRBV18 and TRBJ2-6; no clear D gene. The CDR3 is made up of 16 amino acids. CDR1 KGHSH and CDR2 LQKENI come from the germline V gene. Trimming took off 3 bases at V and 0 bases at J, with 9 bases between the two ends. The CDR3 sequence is CASSPVSPSGANVLTF. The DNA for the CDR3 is TGTGCCAGCTCACCGGTCTCGCCCTCTGGGGCCAACGTCCTGACTTTC.

The CDR3 region has the DNA TGTGCCATCTCAACAATGGACCCGAACACTGAAGCTTTCTTT. Residues: CAISTMDPNTEAFF. The chain recombines TRBV11-1 with TRBJ1-1; D not certain. This CDR3 contains 14 residues. The V and J ends lost 10 bases and 1 base respectively, with 16 bases between them. Looked up from germline, CDR1 is SGHAT and CDR2 is FQDESV (reference sequence). The whole variable domain, remainder taken from reference TRBV11-1 and TRBJ1-1, is EAEVAQSPRYKITEKSQAVAFWCDPISGHATLYWYRQILGQGPELLVQFQDESVVDDSQLPKDRFSAERLKGVDSTLKIQPAELGDSAMYLCAISTMDPNTEAFFGQGTRLTVV.

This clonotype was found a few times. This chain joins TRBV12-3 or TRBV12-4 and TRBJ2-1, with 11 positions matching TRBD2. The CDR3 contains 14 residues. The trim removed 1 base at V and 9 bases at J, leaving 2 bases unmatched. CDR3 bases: TGTGCCAGCAGTTTAGTTAGCGGGAGGGCTGAGCAGTTCTTC. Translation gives CASSLVSGRAEQFF.

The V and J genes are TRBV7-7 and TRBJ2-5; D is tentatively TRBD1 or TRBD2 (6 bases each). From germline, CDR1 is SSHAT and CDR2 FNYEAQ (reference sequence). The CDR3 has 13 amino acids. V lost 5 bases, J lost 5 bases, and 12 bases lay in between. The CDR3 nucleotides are TGTGCCAGCAGCCCGGGGGCGAAGGAGACCCAGTACTTC. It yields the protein CASSPGAKETQYF.

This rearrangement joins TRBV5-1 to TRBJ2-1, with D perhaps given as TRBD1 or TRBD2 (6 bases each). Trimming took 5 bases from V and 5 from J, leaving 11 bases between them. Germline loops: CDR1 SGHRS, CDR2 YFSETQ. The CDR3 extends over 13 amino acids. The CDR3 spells CASRAGQNNEQFF. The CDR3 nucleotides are TGCGCCAGCAGGGCGGGACAAAACAATGAGCAGTTCTTC.

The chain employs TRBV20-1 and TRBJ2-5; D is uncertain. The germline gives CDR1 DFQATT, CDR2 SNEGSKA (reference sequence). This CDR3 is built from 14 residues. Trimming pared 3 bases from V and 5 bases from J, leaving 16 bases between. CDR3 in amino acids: CSARPPYGRETQYF. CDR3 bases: TGCAGTGCTAGGCCCCCCTATGGCCGGGAGACCCAGTACTTC.

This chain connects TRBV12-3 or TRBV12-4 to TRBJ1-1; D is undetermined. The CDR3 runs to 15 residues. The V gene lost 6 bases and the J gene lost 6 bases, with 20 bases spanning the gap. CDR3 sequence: CASSSNRGGLAEAFF. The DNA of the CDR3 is TGTGCCAGCAGCTCCAACCGGGGAGGGCTGGCTGAAGCTTTCTTT.

The CDR3, as DNA: TGTGCCAGCAGCTTGGTCGTCTCCGGGGGGGTCCATCCAGAGACCCAGTACTTC. It specifies CASSLVVSGGVHPETQYF. The chain links TRBV5-5 to TRBJ2-5; 8 bases agree with TRBD2. The CDR3 is 18 residues long. Germline-derived CDR1 and CDR2 are SGHKS and YYEKEE (reference sequence). V was pared by 0 bases and J by 4 bases, with 14 bases of the junction left unmatched. Using reference TRBV5-5 and TRBJ2-5 for the parts outside the CDR3, the full variable domain is DAGVTQSPTHLIKTRGQQVTLRCSPISGHKSVSWYQQVLGQGPQFIFQYYEKEERGRGNFPDRFSARQFPNYSSELNVNALLLGDSALYLCASSLVVSGGVHPETQYFGPGTRLLVL.

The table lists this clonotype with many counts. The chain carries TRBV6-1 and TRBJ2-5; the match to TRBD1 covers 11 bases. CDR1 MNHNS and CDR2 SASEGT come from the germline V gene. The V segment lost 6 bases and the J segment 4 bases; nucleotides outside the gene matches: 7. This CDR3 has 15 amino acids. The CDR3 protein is CASSETGTGGETQYF. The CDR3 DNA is TGTGCCAGCAGCGAAACCGGGACAGGGGGAGAGACCCAGTACTTC.

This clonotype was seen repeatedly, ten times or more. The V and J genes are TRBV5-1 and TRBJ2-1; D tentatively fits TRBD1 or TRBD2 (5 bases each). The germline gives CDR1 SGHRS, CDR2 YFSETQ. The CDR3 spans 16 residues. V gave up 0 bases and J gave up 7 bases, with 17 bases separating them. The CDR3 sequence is CASSLVLGTRRNEQFF. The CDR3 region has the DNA TGCGCCAGCAGCTTGGTTTTAGGGACCCGGAGGAATGAGCAGTTCTTC.

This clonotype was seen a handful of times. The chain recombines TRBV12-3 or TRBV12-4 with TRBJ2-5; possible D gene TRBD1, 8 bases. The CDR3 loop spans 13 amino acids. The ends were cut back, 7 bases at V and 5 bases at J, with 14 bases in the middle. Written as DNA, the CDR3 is TGTGCCAGCACCCCACAGGGGGGGGAGACCCAGTACTTC. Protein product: CASTPQGGETQYF.

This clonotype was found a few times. CDR3 loop: CASGAPGQGYEQYF. The CDR3 bases are TGTGCTAGTGGTGCCCCGGGACAGGGTTACGAGCAGTACTTC. The V and J genes are TRBV12-5 and TRBJ2-7; the match to TRBD1 covers 9 bases. The CDR3 covers 14 residues. Per the germline V gene, CDR1 is LGHNT and CDR2 is FRNRAP. The trim removed 5 bases at V and 4 bases at J, leaving 6 bases unmatched.

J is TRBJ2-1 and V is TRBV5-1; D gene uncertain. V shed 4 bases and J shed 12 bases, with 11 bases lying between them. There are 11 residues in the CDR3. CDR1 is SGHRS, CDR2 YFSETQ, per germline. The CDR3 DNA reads TGCGCCAGCAGCGCGGCGAAGGGGCAGTTCTTC. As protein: CASSAAKGQFF.

CDR3 loop: CASSHVSYEQYF. CDR3 sequence (DNA): TGTGCCAGCAGCCACGTCAGCTACGAGCAGTACTTC. The chain recombines TRBV3-1 with TRBJ2-7, with unresolved D. CDR3 length: 12 amino acids. Germline values: CDR1 LGHDT, CDR2 YNNKEL (reference sequence). The ends were cut back, 3 bases at V and 3 bases at J, with 6 bases in the middle.

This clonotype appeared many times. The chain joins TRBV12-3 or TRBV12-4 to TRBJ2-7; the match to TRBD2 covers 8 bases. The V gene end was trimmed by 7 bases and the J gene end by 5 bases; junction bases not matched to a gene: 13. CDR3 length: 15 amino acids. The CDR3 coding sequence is TGTGCCAGCACCGGCGAGGGTGGCGGGAGGAACGAGCAGTACTTC. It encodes CASTGEGGGRNEQYF.

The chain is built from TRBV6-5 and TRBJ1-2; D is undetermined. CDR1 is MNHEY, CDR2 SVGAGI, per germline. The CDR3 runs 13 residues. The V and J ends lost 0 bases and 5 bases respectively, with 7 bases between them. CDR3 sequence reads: CASSYSEGYGYTF. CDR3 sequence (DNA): TGTGCCAGCAGTTACTCGGAGGGTTATGGCTACACCTTC.

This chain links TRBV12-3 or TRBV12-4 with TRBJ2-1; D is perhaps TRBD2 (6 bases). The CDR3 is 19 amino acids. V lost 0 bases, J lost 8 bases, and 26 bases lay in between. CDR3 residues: CASSLAPRGGIGLGDEQFF. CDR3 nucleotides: TGTGCCAGCAGTTTAGCGCCGCGCGGCGGGATCGGGCTAGGGGATGAGCAGTTCTTC.

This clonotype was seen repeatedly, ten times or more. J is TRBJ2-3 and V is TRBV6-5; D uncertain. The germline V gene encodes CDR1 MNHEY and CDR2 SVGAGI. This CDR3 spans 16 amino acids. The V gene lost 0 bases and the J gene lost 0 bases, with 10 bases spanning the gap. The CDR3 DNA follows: TGTGCCAGCAGTTACTCGCCCGCCTCTAGCACAGATACGCAGTATTTT. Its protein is CASSYSPASSTDTQYF.

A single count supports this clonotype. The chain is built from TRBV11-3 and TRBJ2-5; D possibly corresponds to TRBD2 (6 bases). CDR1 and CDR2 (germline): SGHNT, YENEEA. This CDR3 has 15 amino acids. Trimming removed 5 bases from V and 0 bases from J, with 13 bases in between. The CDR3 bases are TGTGCCAGCAGCCGCCTGGGCGGGAACCAAGAGACCCAGTACTTC. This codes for CASSRLGGNQETQYF.

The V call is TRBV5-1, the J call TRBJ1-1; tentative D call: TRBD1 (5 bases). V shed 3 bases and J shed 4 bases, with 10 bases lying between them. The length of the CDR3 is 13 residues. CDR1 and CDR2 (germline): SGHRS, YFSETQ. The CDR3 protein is CASSWGESTEAFF. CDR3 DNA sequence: TGCGCCAGCAGCTGGGGGGAAAGCACTGAAGCTTTCTTT.

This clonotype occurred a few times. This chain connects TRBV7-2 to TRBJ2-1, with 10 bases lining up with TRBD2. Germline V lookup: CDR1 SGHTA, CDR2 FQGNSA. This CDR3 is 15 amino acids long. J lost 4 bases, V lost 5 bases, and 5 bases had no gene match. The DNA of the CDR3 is TGTGCCAGCAGCACCAGCGGGGGGGTTTACAATGAGCAGTTCTTC. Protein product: CASSTSGGVYNEQFF.